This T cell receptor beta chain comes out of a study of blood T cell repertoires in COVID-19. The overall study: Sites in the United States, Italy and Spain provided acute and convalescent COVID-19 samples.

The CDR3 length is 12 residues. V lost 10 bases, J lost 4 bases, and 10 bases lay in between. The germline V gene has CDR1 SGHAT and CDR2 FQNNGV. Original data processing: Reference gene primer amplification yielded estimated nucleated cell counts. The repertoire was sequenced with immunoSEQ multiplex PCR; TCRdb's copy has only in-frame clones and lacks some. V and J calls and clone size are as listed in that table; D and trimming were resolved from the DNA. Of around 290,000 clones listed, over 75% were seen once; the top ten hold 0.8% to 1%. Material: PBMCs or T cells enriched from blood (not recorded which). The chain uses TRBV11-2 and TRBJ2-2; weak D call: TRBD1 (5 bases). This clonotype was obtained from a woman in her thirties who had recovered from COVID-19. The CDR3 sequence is CATFGATGELFF. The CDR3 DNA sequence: TGTGCCACCTTTGGGGCCACCGGGGAGCTGTTTTTT.